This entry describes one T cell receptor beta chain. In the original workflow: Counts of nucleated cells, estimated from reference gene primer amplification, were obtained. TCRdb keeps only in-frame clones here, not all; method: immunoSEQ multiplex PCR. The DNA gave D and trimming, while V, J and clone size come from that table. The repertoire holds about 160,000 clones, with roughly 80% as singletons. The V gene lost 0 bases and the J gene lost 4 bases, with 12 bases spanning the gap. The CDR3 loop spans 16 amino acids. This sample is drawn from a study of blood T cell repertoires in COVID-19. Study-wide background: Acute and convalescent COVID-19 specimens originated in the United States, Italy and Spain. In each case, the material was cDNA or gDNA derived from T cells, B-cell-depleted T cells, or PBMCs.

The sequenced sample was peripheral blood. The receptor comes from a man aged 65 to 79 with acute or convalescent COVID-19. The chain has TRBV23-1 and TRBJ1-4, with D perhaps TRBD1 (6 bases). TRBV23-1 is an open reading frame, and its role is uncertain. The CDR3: CASSQSAGQNNEKLFF. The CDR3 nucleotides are TGCGCCAGCAGTCAATCCGCCGGACAGAATAATGAAAAACTGTTTTTT.